These 5 T cell receptor beta chains originate from one sample sequenced in a study of post-analysis software for immune sequencing data. Overall study findings and caveats: A handful of TRBV segments were significantly more frequent in patients than in controls. TRBV5-6, TRBV5-1 and TRBV20-1 were among these segments.

No antigen is known for these receptors. Incorporated into the TCR beta cDNA libraries were unique molecular identifiers, which served to reduce PCR and sequencing biases. TCRdb ran MiXCR on the PCR reads and lists one entry per CDR3 protein. This sample has approximately 690,000 distinct CDR3 sequences, with 55% to 60% found just once. The sequenced material came from blood. All receptors come from a girl aged 2-10 years with multiple sclerosis.

This chain links TRBV12-3 or TRBV12-4 with TRBJ2-1; TRBD2 matches 11 bases. The CDR3 spans 16 residues. Losses at the gene ends were 6 bases for V and 2 bases for J; bases not matched to a gene: 6. As DNA, the CDR3 is TGTGCCAGCAGCCTAGGACTAGCGGGTCCCTACAATGAGCAGTTCTTC. This encodes CASSLGLAGPYNEQFF.

J is TRBJ2-3 and V is TRBV14; D is ambiguous. CDR1 SGHDN and CDR2 FVKESK come from the germline V gene. This CDR3 spans 13 amino acids. V was clipped by 8 bases and J by 5 bases, with 14 bases between them. CDR3 DNA sequence: TGTGCCAGCGGAAGGGTCTGGGGAGATACGCAGTATTTT. Translation gives CASGRVWGDTQYF.

The rearrangement links TRBV6-1 to TRBJ2-7; no clear D. The length of the CDR3 is 12 residues. In germline, CDR1 is MNHNS, CDR2 SASEGT. V lost 0 bases, J lost 7 bases, and 7 bases lay in between. The CDR3 loop is CASSEAGWEQYF. Here the CDR3 DNA reads TGTGCCAGCAGTGAAGCGGGGTGGGAGCAGTACTTC.

The chain recombines TRBV6-2 or TRBV6-3 with TRBJ2-7; D is unclear. The assigned J gene may be wrong: the sequence end matches TRBJ2-5 better. Germline V gene data show CDR1 as MNHEY and CDR2 as SVGEGT. The CDR3 extends over 12 amino acids. CDR3 sequence: CASSYQEETQYF. The DNA for the CDR3 is TGTGCCAGCAGTTACCAGGAGGAGACCCAGTACTTC.

The genes are TRBV7-9 and TRBJ1-2, with 10 bases aligning to TRBD1. J was trimmed by 3 bases and V by 5 bases; bases with no gene match: 15. The V gene's germline CDR1 is SEHNR and CDR2 FQNEAQ (reference sequence). This CDR3 is built from 18 residues. In DNA form, the CDR3 reads TGTGCCAGCAGCCCTAATCCGGGACAGGGGATGGGAGACTATGGCTACACCTTC. Protein: CASSPNPGQGMGDYGYTF.